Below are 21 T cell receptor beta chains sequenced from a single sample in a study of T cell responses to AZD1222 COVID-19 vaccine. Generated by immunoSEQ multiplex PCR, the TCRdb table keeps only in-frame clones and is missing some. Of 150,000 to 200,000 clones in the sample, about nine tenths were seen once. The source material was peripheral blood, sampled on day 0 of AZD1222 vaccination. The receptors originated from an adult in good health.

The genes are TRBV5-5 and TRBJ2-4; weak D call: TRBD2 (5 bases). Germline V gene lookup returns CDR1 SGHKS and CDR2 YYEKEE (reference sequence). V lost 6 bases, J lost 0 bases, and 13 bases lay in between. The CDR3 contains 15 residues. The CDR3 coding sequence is TGTGCCAGCACGGACGGACTCTTAGCCAAAAACATTCAGTACTTC. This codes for CASTDGLLAKNIQYF.

The DNA for the CDR3 is TGTGCTAGTGGTTTGGTAATGGGCCCCATTTCTGGAAACACCATATATTTT. Residues: CASGLVMGPISGNTIYF. The chain uses TRBV12-5 and TRBJ1-3, with D hard to call. The CDR3 contains 17 residues. Trimming stripped 0 bases from V and 1 base from J, with 13 bases between. Germline CDR1 reads LGHNT; CDR2 reads FRNRAP. Complete variable domain (other parts from reference TRBV12-5 and TRBJ1-3): DARVTQTPRHKVTEMGQEVTMRCQPILGHNTVFWYRQTMMQGLELLAYFRNRAPLDDSGMPKDRFSAEMPDATLATLKIQPSEPRDSAVYFCASGLVMGPISGNTIYFGEGSWLTVV.

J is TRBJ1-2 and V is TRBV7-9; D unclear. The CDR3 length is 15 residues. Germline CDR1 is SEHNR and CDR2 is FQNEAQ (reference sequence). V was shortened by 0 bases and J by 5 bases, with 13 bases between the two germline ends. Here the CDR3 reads CASSLAFDIVYGYTF. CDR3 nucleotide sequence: TGTGCCAGCAGCTTAGCCTTCGACATTGTGTATGGCTACACCTTC.

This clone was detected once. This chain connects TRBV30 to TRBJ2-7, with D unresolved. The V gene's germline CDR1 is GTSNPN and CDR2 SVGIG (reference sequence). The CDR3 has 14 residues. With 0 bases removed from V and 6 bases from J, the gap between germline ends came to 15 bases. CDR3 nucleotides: TGTGCCTGGAGTGTTTCACAGAACCTAGGCGAGCAGTACTTC. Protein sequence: CAWSVSQNLGEQYF. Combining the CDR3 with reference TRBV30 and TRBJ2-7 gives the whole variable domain SQTIHQWPATLVQPVGSPLSLECTVEGTSNPNLYWYRQAAGRGLQLLFYSVGIGQISSEVPQNLSASRPQDRQFILSSKKLLLSDSGFYLCAWSVSQNLGEQYFGPGTRLTVT.

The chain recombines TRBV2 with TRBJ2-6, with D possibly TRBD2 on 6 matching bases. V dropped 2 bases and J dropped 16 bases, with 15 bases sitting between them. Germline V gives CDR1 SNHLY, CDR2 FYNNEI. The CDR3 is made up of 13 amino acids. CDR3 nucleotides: TGTGCCAGCAGTGAACTGGAGGGGCCAACTCTGACTTTC. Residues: CASSELEGPTLTF.

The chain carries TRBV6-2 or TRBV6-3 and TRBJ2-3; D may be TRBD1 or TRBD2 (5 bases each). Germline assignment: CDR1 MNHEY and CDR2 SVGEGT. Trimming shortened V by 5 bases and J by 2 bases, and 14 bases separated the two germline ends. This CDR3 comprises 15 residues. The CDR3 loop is CASSTPGQPTDTQYF. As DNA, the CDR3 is TGTGCCAGCAGTACCCCGGGGCAACCCACAGATACGCAGTATTTT.

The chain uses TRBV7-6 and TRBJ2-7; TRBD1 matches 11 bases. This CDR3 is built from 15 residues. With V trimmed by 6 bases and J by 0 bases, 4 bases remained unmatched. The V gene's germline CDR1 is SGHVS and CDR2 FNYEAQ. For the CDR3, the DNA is TGTGCCAGCAGTGCCGGGACAGGGGGCTCCTACGAGCAGTACTTC. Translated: CASSAGTGGSYEQYF.

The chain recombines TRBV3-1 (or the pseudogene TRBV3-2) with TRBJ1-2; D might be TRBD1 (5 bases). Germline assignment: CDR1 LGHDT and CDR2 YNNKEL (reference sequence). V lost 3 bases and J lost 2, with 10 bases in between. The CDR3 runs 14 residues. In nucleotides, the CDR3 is TGTGCCAGCAGCCACTTTCAGGGAAACTATGGCTACACCTTC. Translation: CASSHFQGNYGYTF.

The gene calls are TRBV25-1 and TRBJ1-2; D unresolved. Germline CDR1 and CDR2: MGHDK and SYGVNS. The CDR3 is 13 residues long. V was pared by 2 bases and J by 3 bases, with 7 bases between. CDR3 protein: CASSEHTDYGYTF. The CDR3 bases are TGTGCCAGCAGTGAACACACAGACTATGGCTACACCTTC.

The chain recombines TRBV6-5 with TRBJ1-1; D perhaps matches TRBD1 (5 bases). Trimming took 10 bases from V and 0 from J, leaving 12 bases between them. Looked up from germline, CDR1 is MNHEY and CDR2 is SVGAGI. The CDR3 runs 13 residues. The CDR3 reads CATKRGMNTEAFF. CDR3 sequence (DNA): TGTGCCACCAAGCGGGGGATGAACACTGAAGCTTTCTTT.

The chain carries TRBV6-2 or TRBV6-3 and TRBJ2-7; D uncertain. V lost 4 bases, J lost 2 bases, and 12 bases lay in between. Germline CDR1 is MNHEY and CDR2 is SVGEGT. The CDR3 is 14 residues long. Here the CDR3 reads CASSFPSSPYEQYF. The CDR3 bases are TGTGCCAGCAGTTTTCCCTCATCTCCCTACGAGCAGTACTTC.

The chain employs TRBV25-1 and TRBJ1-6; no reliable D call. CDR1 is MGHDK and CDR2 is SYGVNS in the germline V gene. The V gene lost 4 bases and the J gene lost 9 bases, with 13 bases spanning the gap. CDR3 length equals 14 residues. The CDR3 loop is CASSAAVRGSPLHF. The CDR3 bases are TGTGCCAGCAGTGCCGCCGTGAGAGGTTCACCCCTCCACTTT.

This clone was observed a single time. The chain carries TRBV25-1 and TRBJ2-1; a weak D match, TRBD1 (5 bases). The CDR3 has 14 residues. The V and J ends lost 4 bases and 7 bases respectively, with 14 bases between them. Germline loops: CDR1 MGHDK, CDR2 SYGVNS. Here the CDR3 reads CASSGYRNPNEQFF. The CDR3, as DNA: TGTGCCAGCAGTGGTTACAGGAACCCGAATGAGCAGTTCTTC.

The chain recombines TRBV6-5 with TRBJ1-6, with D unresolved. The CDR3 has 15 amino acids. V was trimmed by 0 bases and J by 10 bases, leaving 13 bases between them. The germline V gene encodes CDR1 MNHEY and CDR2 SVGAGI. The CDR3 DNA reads TGTGCCAGCAGTTACTCCCGGGAACCTGGCTCACCCCTCCACTTT. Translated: CASSYSREPGSPLHF.

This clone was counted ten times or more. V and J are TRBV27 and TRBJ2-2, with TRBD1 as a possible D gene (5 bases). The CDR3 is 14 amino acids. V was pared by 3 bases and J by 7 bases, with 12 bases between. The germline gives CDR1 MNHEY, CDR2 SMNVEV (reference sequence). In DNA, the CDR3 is TGTGCCAGCAGTTTCGGCAGGGAAGTCGGGGAGCTGTTTTTT. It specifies CASSFGREVGELFF.

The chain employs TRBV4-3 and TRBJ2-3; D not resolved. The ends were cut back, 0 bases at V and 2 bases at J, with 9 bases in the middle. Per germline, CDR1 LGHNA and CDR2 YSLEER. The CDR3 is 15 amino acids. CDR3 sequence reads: CASSQEAIYTDTQYF. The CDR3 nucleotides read TGCGCCAGCAGCCAAGAGGCGATATACACAGATACGCAGTATTTT.

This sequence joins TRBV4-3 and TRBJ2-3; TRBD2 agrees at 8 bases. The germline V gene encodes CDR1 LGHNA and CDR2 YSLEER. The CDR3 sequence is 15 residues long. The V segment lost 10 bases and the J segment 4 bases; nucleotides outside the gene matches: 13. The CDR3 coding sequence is TGCGCCACCCGCCGGGGGGGTTCCGGATCAGATACGCAGTATTTT. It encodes CATRRGGSGSDTQYF.

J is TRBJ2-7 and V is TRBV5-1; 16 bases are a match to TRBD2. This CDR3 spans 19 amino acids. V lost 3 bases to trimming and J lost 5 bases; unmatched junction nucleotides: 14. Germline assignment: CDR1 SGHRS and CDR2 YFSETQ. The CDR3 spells CASSSYSGTSGGALNEQYF. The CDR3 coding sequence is TGCGCCAGCAGCTCGTACTCCGGGACTAGCGGGGGGGCCTTAAACGAGCAGTACTTC.

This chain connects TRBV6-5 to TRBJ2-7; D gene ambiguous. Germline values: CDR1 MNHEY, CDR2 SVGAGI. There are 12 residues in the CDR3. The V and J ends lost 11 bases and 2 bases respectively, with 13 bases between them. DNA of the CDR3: TGTGCCTCCCACGCGACAACCTACGAGCAGTACTTC. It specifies CASHATTYEQYF.

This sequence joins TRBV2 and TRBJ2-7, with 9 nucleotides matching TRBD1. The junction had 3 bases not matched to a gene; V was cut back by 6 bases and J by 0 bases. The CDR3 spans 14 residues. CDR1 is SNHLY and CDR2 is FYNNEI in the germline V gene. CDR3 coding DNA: TGTGCCAGCAGGGGGACAGGGAGCTCCTACGAGCAGTACTTC. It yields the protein CASRGTGSSYEQYF.

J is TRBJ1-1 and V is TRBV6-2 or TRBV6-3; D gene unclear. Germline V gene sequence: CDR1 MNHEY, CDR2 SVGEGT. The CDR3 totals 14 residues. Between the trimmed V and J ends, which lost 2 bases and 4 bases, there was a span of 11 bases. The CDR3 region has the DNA TGTGCCAGCAGTTACCTGGCCGTCGGCACTGAAGCTTTCTTT. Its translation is CASSYLAVGTEAFF.